The next 30 T cell receptor beta chains were all read from a single sample in a study of blood T cell repertoires in COVID-19. Profiled with immunoSEQ multiplex PCR; TCRdb holds only in-frame clones, not every one. The top ten clones hold about 2.3% of a sample with around 160,000 clones, roughly 86% of them seen once. The sequenced material came from peripheral blood. These receptors all stem from a human donor in a cohort sampled during active COVID-19.

This sequence joins TRBV7-3 and TRBJ2-1; 7 positions match TRBD1. Germline V gene lookup returns CDR1 SGHTA and CDR2 FQGTGA. The V and J ends lost 4 bases and 6 bases, in that order; junction bases with no gene match: 15. The CDR3 consists of 17 residues. The CDR3 here is CASSYSTSTGKSNEQFF. The CDR3 region has the DNA TGTGCCAGCAGCTACTCAACGTCGACAGGGAAATCCAATGAGCAGTTCTTC. The full variable domain, in which reference TRBV7-3 and TRBJ2-1 provide the parts outside the CDR3, is GAGVSQTPSNKVTEKGKYVELRCDPISGHTALYWYRQSLGQGPEFLIYFQGTGAADDSGLPNDRFFAVRPEGSVSTLKIQRTERGDSAVYLCASSYSTSTGKSNEQFFGPGTRLTVL.

The rearrangement uses TRBV6-5 and TRBJ2-7, with D maybe TRBD1 (5 bases). Germline-derived CDR1 and CDR2 are MNHEY and SVGAGI. CDR3 length: 12 residues. V lost 6 bases to trimming and J lost 2 bases, with 8 bases between them. CDR3 nucleotides: TGTGCCAGCAGAGGGGATGCCTACGAGCAGTACTTC. Translation gives CASRGDAYEQYF.

This rearrangement joins TRBV11-2 to TRBJ1-6; D is undetermined. Germline lookup yields CDR1 SGHAT and CDR2 FQNNGV. CDR3 size: 17 residues. V was pared by 4 bases and J by 3 bases, with 16 bases between. In DNA form, the CDR3 reads TGTGCCAGCAGCTCAGGCTCACAGCGGGGCTATAATTCACCCCTCCACTTT. It translates to CASSSGSQRGYNSPLHF.

The V gene is TRBV4-2, the J gene TRBJ2-2; 8 positions agree with TRBD2. From germline, CDR1 is LGHNA and CDR2 YNFKEQ. The trim removed 0 bases at V and 2 bases at J, leaving 8 bases unmatched. This CDR3 is 18 amino acids long. CDR3 DNA sequence: TGTGCCAGCAGCCAAGATCTCGGCGGGGGGCTCAACACCGGGGAGCTGTTTTTT. It specifies CASSQDLGGGLNTGELFF.

The genes are TRBV6-1 and TRBJ2-5; 14 nucleotides match TRBD2. From germline, CDR1 is MNHNS and CDR2 SASEGT. This CDR3 has 19 residues. V gave up 4 bases and J gave up 5 bases; unmatched junction bases: 15. The CDR3 loop reads CASSAPGTSGRVNQETQYF. For the CDR3, the DNA is TGTGCCAGCAGTGCTCCCGGGACTAGCGGGAGAGTGAATCAGGAGACCCAGTACTTC.

This clone was counted once. This sequence joins TRBV20-1 and TRBJ2-7, with D possibly being TRBD2 (5 bases). Germline V gene lookup returns CDR1 DFQATT and CDR2 SNEGSKA (reference sequence). V lost 7 bases and J 3 bases, leaving 10 bases between the germline ends. The length of the CDR3 is 11 residues. CDR3 bases: TGCAGTGGGAGGCTGAACTACGAGCAGTACTTC. As protein: CSGRLNYEQYF.

This rearrangement joins TRBV7-2 to TRBJ2-2, with TRBD2 as a possible D gene (5 bases). Germline V lookup: CDR1 SGHTA, CDR2 FQGNSA. Trimming left V 8 bases short and J 2 bases short, with 21 bases between. The CDR3 has 17 amino acids. For the CDR3, the DNA is TGTGCCAGCGGCCAACTCCTAGCTAGCAAAAACACCGGGGAGCTGTTTTTT. Its translation is CASGQLLASKNTGELFF.

This clone occurred once. V is TRBV11-2 and J is TRBJ2-2; 8 bases fit TRBD2. The germline V gene has CDR1 SGHAT and CDR2 FQNNGV. V shed 5 bases, J shed 5 bases, and the junction held 10 bases outside the gene matches. This CDR3 comprises 16 residues. CDR3 bases: TGTGCCAGCAGCAAAAGCCTAGCGGGCCTAACCGGGGAGCTGTTTTTT. Encoded protein: CASSKSLAGLTGELFF.

A note on this clone: Other nucleotide sequences from this sample produce the same CDR3. V is TRBV5-1 and J is TRBJ1-1; D gene unclear. Trimming stripped 0 bases from V and 1 base from J, with 7 bases between. CDR1 SGHRS and CDR2 YFSETQ come from the germline V gene. The CDR3 consists of 14 residues. The CDR3 loop reads CASSLVGRNTEAFF. Here the CDR3 DNA reads TGCGCCAGCAGCTTGGTCGGTCGGAACACTGAAGCTTTCTTT.

The rearrangement joins TRBV5-1 to TRBJ2-5; D perhaps matches TRBD2 (5 bases). The germline gives CDR1 SGHRS, CDR2 YFSETQ. There are 14 residues in the CDR3. Trimming left V 4 bases short and J 5 bases short, with 15 bases between. CDR3 DNA: TGCGCCAGCAGCCCCCTGGCGGGTGGGGAGACCCAGTACTTC. It translates to CASSPLAGGETQYF. Full variable domain (missing parts from reference TRBV5-1 and TRBJ2-5): KAGVTQTPRYLIKTRGQQVTLSCSPISGHRSVSWYQQTPGQGLQFLFEYFSETQRNKGNFPGRFSGRQFSNSRSEMNVSTLELGDSALYLCASSPLAGGETQYFGPGTRLLVL.

This sequence joins TRBV7-2 and TRBJ2-3; 11 bases map to TRBD2. This CDR3 has 19 amino acids. Germline CDR1 SGHTA, CDR2 FQGNSA. Trimming cost V 0 bases and J 2 bases; bases outside gene matches: 10. CDR3 bases: TGTGCCAGCAGCTTAGCGCTTCAGGTAGCGGGGGGGGACACAGATACGCAGTATTTT. This translates into CASSLALQVAGGDTDTQYF.

This chain connects TRBV11-2 to TRBJ2-7; D unresolved. V dropped 2 bases and J dropped 2 bases, with 7 bases sitting between them. Per germline, CDR1 SGHAT and CDR2 FQNNGV. The CDR3 loop spans 13 amino acids. CDR3 sequence reads: CASSLRDTYEQYF. DNA of the CDR3: TGTGCCAGCAGCTTAAGAGATACCTACGAGCAGTACTTC. The variable domain in full, completed from reference TRBV11-2 and TRBJ2-7, reads EAGVAQSPRYKIIEKRQSVAFWCNPISGHATLYWYQQILGQGPKLLIQFQNNGVVDDSQLPKDRFSAERLKGVDSTLKIQPAKLEDSAVYLCASSLRDTYEQYFGPGTRLTVT.

The chain is built from TRBV6-2 or TRBV6-3 and TRBJ1-1; D remains ambiguous. The CDR3 contains 14 residues. With 3 bases removed from V and 4 bases from J, the gap between germline ends came to 12 bases. Germline values: CDR1 MNHEY, CDR2 SVGEGT. The CDR3 region is CASSYPPRGTEAFF. CDR3 bases: TGTGCCAGCAGTTATCCCCCGCGGGGCACTGAAGCTTTCTTT.

The gene calls are TRBV7-9 and TRBJ2-3, with 7 bases that match TRBD1. The germline gives CDR1 SEHNR, CDR2 FQNEAQ (reference sequence). V was pared by 6 bases and J by 2 bases, with 8 bases of the junction left unmatched. CDR3 length: 15 amino acids. CDR3 sequence (DNA): TGTGCCAGCAGTCTGACAGGGCGCACCACAGATACGCAGTATTTT. Encoded protein: CASSLTGRTTDTQYF.

The chain joins TRBV19 to TRBJ1-1, with D hard to call. Germline assignment: CDR1 LNHDA and CDR2 SQIVND (reference sequence). The CDR3 totals 14 residues. V was pared by 3 bases and J by 1 base, with 9 bases between. DNA for the CDR3: TGTGCCAGTAGTATGGCGGGCGCGAACACTGAAGCTTTCTTT. Its translation is CASSMAGANTEAFF.

A remark on this clone: The germline gene is not matched at one end of the junction; a read error may be the cause. This chain links TRBV11-2 with TRBJ2-5, with 7 positions matching TRBD2. The CDR3 loop spans 12 amino acids. CDR1 and CDR2 (germline): SGHAT, FQNNGV. The CDR3 sequence: CASRLAGETQYF. CDR3 DNA sequence: TGTGCCAGCAGGTTAGCGGGAGAGACCCAGTACTTC.

The rearrangement uses TRBV14 and TRBJ2-4; unclear D gene. Germline V gives CDR1 SGHDN, CDR2 FVKESK. The CDR3 consists of 15 residues. Between the trimmed V and J ends, which lost 0 bases and 4 bases, there was a span of 10 bases. The CDR3 coding sequence is TGTGCCAGCAGCCAAGATGGCAAGATGAAAAACATTCAGTACTTC. Encoded protein: CASSQDGKMKNIQYF.

V is TRBV11-2 and J is TRBJ2-7, with TRBD2 matching 10 bases. Germline CDR1 SGHAT, CDR2 FQNNGV. J was trimmed by 2 bases and V by 1 base; bases with no gene match: 2. CDR3 length: 15 amino acids. This chain's CDR3 is CASSLGLAGAYEQYF. CDR3 DNA sequence: TGTGCCAGCAGCTTAGGACTAGCGGGTGCCTACGAGCAGTACTTC.

The chain links TRBV7-2 to TRBJ2-7; 13 bases line up with TRBD2. V was clipped by 4 bases and J by 3 bases; unmatched bases: 12. Germline loops: CDR1 SGHTA, CDR2 FQGNSA. CDR3 length: 18 residues. The CDR3 region has the DNA TGTGCCAGCAGCTCCCGGACTAGCGGGAGCAGGCTCGACTACGAGCAGTACTTC. Amino acid sequence: CASSSRTSGSRLDYEQYF.

V gene TRBV9 combines with J gene TRBJ2-1; D may be TRBD1 (6 bases). In germline, CDR1 is SGDLS, CDR2 YYNGEE. V was clipped by 0 bases and J by 3 bases, with 10 bases between them. The CDR3 totals 15 residues. For the CDR3, the DNA is TGTGCCAGCAGCGTAGCACAGGGATTCTACAATGAGCAGTTCTTC. Translated, it gives CASSVAQGFYNEQFF. The full variable domain, its missing parts supplied by reference TRBV9 and TRBJ2-1, is DSGVTQTPKHLITATGQRVTLRCSPRSGDLSVYWYQQSLDQGLQFLIQYYNGEERAKGNILERFSAQQFPDLHSELNLSSLELGDSALYFCASSVAQGFYNEQFFGPGTRLTVL.

In this sample, this clone turned up once. The chain joins TRBV6-5 to TRBJ1-2; D possibly corresponds to TRBD1 (5 bases). Germline V gene data show CDR1 as MNHEY and CDR2 as SVGAGI. Between the trimmed V and J ends, which lost 6 bases and 5 bases, there was a span of 16 bases. The CDR3 runs to 14 residues. The CDR3 spells CASRAIQEGYGYTF. In DNA form, the CDR3 reads TGTGCCAGCAGGGCTATACAGGAAGGGTATGGCTACACCTTC.

This clone was counted a single time. The J gene is TRBJ1-6, the V gene TRBV18; 8 nucleotides line up with TRBD1. The germline CDR1 and CDR2 sequences are KGHSH and LQKENI. After removal of 3 bases from V and 8 bases from J, the junction contained 6 bases not matched to a gene. This CDR3 is built from 15 residues. This CDR3 is CASSPTTGEHSPLHF. The DNA of the CDR3 is TGTGCCAGCTCACCTACGACAGGGGAACATTCACCCCTCCACTTT.

The chain joins TRBV21-1 to TRBJ2-1; TRBD2 reflects the table's D call only, with no check against the DNA. TRBV21-1 is given as a pseudogene. This CDR3 contains 14 residues. CDR3: CAIPGFYSYNEQFF. For the CDR3, the DNA is TGTGCCATTCCCGGGTTCTACTCCTACAATGAGCAGTTCTTC.

The J gene is TRBJ2-3, the V gene TRBV6-5, with D possibly being TRBD1 (5 bases). Germline assignment: CDR1 MNHEY and CDR2 SVGAGI. V lost 6 bases to trimming and J lost 0 bases, with 10 bases between them. This CDR3 is 14 amino acids long. DNA of the CDR3: TGTGCCAGCAGCCGACAGAGGAGCACAGATACGCAGTATTTT. Residues: CASSRQRSTDTQYF.

The gene calls are TRBV7-2 and TRBJ1-5, with 8 nucleotides matching TRBD1. V shed 4 bases and J 2 bases; nucleotides not matched to a gene: 4. CDR1 and CDR2 from the germline V gene are SGHTA and FQGNSA. The CDR3 contains 15 residues. The CDR3 DNA is TGTGCCAGCAGCTGGTTGGGACAGGGCAATCAGCCCCAGCATTTT. This sequence encodes CASSWLGQGNQPQHF.

This chain links TRBV4-2 with TRBJ1-1, with D possibly TRBD1 on 5 matching bases. The germline V gene has CDR1 LGHNA and CDR2 YNFKEQ. The V gene lost 1 base and the J gene lost 3 bases, with 15 bases spanning the gap. The CDR3 is 16 amino acids. CDR3 nucleotides: TGTGCCAGCAGCCAAGGGGGAGGGGACTGGGACACTGAAGCTTTCTTT. This codes for CASSQGGGDWDTEAFF.

The J gene is TRBJ2-1, the V gene TRBV6-2 or TRBV6-3; 12 bases are a match to TRBD2. Looked up from germline, CDR1 is MNHEY and CDR2 is SVGEGT. Unmatched junction bases numbered 6, after V lost 0 bases and J lost 6 bases. The CDR3 totals 17 residues. The CDR3 DNA sequence: TGTGCCAGCAGTTACTCCAGGACTAGCGGGGTAGGCAATGAGCAGTTCTTC. Its translation is CASSYSRTSGVGNEQFF.

This clone was seen a single time. This chain joins TRBV10-3 and TRBJ2-7; 7 positions agree with TRBD2. Germline V lookup: CDR1 ENHRY, CDR2 SYGVKD. With 0 bases clipped from V and 8 bases from J, the junction kept 13 bases outside the gene matches. The CDR3 extends over 16 amino acids. CDR3 bases: TGTGCCATCAGTGAGTCGTCTCTGGGAGGGGTGAGACAGCAGTACTTC. This encodes CAISESSLGGVRQQYF.

The V gene is TRBV28, the J gene TRBJ1-4; D is ambiguous. V was clipped by 3 bases and J by 8 bases, with 19 bases between them. Germline CDR1 reads MDHEN; CDR2 reads SYDVKM. CDR3 length: 16 residues. The CDR3 here is CASSFGRSVRYEKLFF. The CDR3 DNA sequence: TGTGCCAGCAGTTTTGGCCGAAGCGTTAGGTACGAAAAACTGTTTTTT.

The chain is built from TRBV5-8 and TRBJ1-1; 7 bases are shared with TRBD1. J lost 3 bases, V lost 4 bases, and 3 bases had no gene match. The CDR3 covers 13 residues. The V gene's germline CDR1 is SGHTS and CDR2 YDEGEE. CDR3 in DNA: TGTGCCAGCAGCCGAACAGGGGACACTGAAGCTTTCTTT. Protein product: CASSRTGDTEAFF.